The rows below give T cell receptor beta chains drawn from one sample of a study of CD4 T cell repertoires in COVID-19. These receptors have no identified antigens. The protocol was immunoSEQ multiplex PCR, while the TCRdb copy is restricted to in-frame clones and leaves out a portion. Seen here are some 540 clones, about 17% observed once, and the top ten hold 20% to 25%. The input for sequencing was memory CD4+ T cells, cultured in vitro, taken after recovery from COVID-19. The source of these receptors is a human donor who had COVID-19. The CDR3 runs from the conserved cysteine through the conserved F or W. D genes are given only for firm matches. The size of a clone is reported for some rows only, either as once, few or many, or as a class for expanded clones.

DNA: TGTGCCAGCAGCTTAGTGGCAGGGGAAACTAACTATGGCTACACCTTC
CDR3: CASSLVAGETNYGYTF
D: .
size: medium-sized
V: TRBV11-2
J: TRBJ1-2

DNA: TGCAGTGCTAGTTTGGCGGGACCTGAAGCTTTCTTT
CDR3: CSASLAGPEAFF
D: .
size: .
V: TRBV20-1
J: TRBJ1-1

DNA: TGTGCCAGCAGCTCAGGACTAGCCGCAGATACGCAGTATTTT
CDR3: CASSSGLAADTQYF
D: TRBD2
size: medium-sized
V: TRBV7-3
J: TRBJ2-3

DNA: TGTGCCAGCAGCCCTCTACCGGGACAGGGCCTCTACGAGCAGTACTTC
CDR3: CASSPLPGQGLYEQYF
D: TRBD1
size: .
V: TRBV7-8
J: TRBJ2-7

DNA: TGCGCCAGCAGTGAGCACAGGGGAGGAGAGACCCAGTACTTC
CDR3: CASSEHRGGETQYF
D: .
size: medium-sized
V: TRBV10-1
J: TRBJ2-5

DNA: TGTGCCTGGAGTGAGGAGTACGAGCAGTACTTC
CDR3: CAWSEEYEQYF
D: .
size: .
V: TRBV30
J: TRBJ2-7

DNA: TGCGCCAGCAGCCAAGAACCCAGCGGGGGCCCCCCGGATACGCAGTATTTT
CDR3: CASSQEPSGGPPDTQYF
D: TRBD2
size: medium-sized
V: TRBV4-1
J: TRBJ2-3

DNA: TGTGCCAGCGCCAAAACAGGGGAGAGGACTGAAGCTTTCTTT
CDR3: CASAKTGERTEAFF
D: TRBD1
size: medium-sized
V: TRBV6-5
J: TRBJ1-1

DNA: TGTGCCAGCAGTGTCGTGACAGGGGGCACAGATACGCAGTATTTT
CDR3: CASSVVTGGTDTQYF
D: TRBD1
size: few
V: TRBV2
J: TRBJ2-3

DNA: TGTGCCACCCGGGGGGGGATTGGCTACACCTTC
CDR3: CATRGGIGYTF
D: .
size: .
V: TRBV9
J: TRBJ1-2

DNA: TGTGCCAGCAGCGCCGGCGTAGGTGAAAAACTGTTTTTT
CDR3: CASSAGVGEKLFF
D: .
size: large
V: TRBV7-9
J: TRBJ1-4

DNA: TGTGCCAGCAGCGTGAACAGGGGTTGGAACTATGGCTACACCTTC
CDR3: CASSVNRGWNYGYTF
D: TRBD1
size: .
V: TRBV9
J: TRBJ1-2